The sequence of this T cell receptor (beta chain) was determined in a study of blood T cell repertoires in COVID-19. Looking at the study overall: Nucleic acid was either cDNA or gDNA, and it came from T cells, B-cell-depleted T cells, or PBMCs.

Seattle participants joined during active infection and were tracked over time. Profiled with immunoSEQ multiplex PCR; TCRdb holds only in-frame clones, not every one. The table records about 300,000 clones, about 90% of them present only once. Looked up from germline, CDR1 is SGHRS and CDR2 is YFSETQ. The CDR3 loop spans 15 amino acids. The V gene lost 3 bases and the J gene lost 0 bases, with 9 bases spanning the gap. V gene TRBV5-1 combines with J gene TRBJ2-2; D perhaps matches TRBD1 (6 bases). The source of this sequence is a woman aged 25-40 years with COVID-19, enrolled during active disease. Material for sequencing was peripheral blood. CDR3 in DNA: TGCGCCAGCAGCTGGACAGATCCGAACACCGGGGAGCTGTTTTTT. This translates into CASSWTDPNTGELFF.